This T cell receptor (beta chain) was sequenced for a study of regulatory dendritic cells for organ transplantation (dated by TCRdb to 2016 to 2017). Regarding the research as a whole: TCRbeta repertoires were sequenced from sorted naive and memory CD4+ and CD8+ T cells before and after allostimulation with regulatory or mature dendritic cells. Overall results and qualifications from the work: Expansion of memory CD8+ clones was induced by allostimulation in both subjects, but more limited expansion appeared to be induced by regulatory dendritic cells than by mature dendritic cells. Only two subjects were sequenced, and the authors noted considerable between-individual heterogeneity in the alloreactive memory CD8+ T cell pool. Repertoires were highly diverse in naive CD4+ and CD8+ T cells, less diverse in memory cells, and most oligoclonal in memory CD8+ cells. Among the resting subsets, memory CD8+ T cells contained the most alloreactive TCR clonotypes.

V is reduced by 2 bases and J by 3 bases, leaving a spacing of 11 bases between them. The CDR3 holds 14 amino acids from the cysteine to the phenylalanine. The DNA shown is the 42-base CDR3, in frame from base 1. CDR1 and CDR2, looked up from the germline V gene, are SGDLS and YYNGEE. FACS was used to sort CD4+ or CD8+ cells into naive T cells (CD45RA+) and memory T cells (CD45RO+). The T cells used for TCR sequencing were obtained from two healthy control subjects. For the mixed lymphocyte reactions, sorted T cell subsets left unstimulated acted as baseline controls. The Qiagen DNeasy Blood & Tissue Kit was used to extract genomic DNA. A multiplexed two-step PCR with Vbeta-specific forward primers and Jbeta-specific reverse primers was used to amplify the TCRbeta CDR3 regions. Through the immunoSEQ service, the TCRbeta libraries were run on an Illumina instrument for sequencing. Turning to the authors' computational methods: IMGT annotation was used to assign V, D and J genes, and synthetic CDR3 analogues were used to correct counts for multiplex PCR bias. The immunoSEQ Analyzer calculated repertoire clonality as one minus the normalized Shannon entropy. Whether a clone counted as expanded was decided by Fisher's exact test with Benjamini-Hochberg false discovery rate control and a two-tailed cutoff of P<0.01. Imported from immuneACCESS, the table was reduced by TCRdb to in-frame sequences with V and J called. These copies leave out some clones; in studies compared against another copy, an unresolved V gene accounts for under half, and the cause of the remainder is not known. The DNA gave D and trimming, while V, J and clone size come from that table. Recorded for this sample are 25,000 to 30,000 clones; approximately 77% of them occurred a single time. 0.4% to 0.5% of the sample is held by the ten biggest clonotypes.

As regards this clone: It lacks a known antigen. Per-base quality was not reported, and no clone a single base away is much larger than it.

Sequencing was carried out using naive CD8+ T cells from blood. The label giving this sample's cell subset or site can be read as: CD45RA+ naive T cells. This sequence was found in a human donor in good health. The sequence links TRBV9 to TRBJ1-2; TRBD1 is perhaps the D gene, given 5 matching bases. CDR3 loop: CASSVGGGDYGYTF. The bases read TGTGCCAGCAGCGTTGGTGGGGGGGACTATGGCTACACCTTC.